The clone carrying this T cell receptor beta chain was counted only a few times. Its target is unknown. One end of the junction fails to match germline, which may point to a read error. Germline CDR1 and CDR2: SGHDN and FVKESK. This CDR3 is built from 16 residues. This sample is part of a study of Graves' ophthalmopathy and Graves' hyperthyroidism. Study-wide context: Peripheral blood was gathered at the point of initial diagnosis, before any treatment started. Whole-study results and caveats: Using 13 signatures, a model distinguished ophthalmopathy from stable hyperthyroidism, reaching around 90% sensitivity and approximately 82% specificity.

Included hyperthyroidism patients were aged 18 to 65 and newly diagnosed (under 2 months' duration). The authors amplified TCR beta CDR3 regions from RNA transcripts. First-round RT-PCR with HTBI primers preceded a second-round multiplex PCR. MiXCR, run by TCRdb on the multiplex PCR reads, gives a single entry per CDR3 protein. The table includes under 800,000 distinct CDR3 sequences, roughly 20% detected once. The TCR comes from a woman between 18 and 29 years old with stable Graves' hyperthyroidism. Some clones in this sample may be carry-over from other donors' samples. Input material: peripheral blood. The rearrangement uses TRBV14 and TRBJ2-5; the D is unclear. The CDR3 here is CASSQGFGSIQETQCF. CDR3 nucleotide sequence: TGTGCCAGCAGCCAAGGCTTTGGGTCAATTCAAGAGACCCAGTGCTTC.